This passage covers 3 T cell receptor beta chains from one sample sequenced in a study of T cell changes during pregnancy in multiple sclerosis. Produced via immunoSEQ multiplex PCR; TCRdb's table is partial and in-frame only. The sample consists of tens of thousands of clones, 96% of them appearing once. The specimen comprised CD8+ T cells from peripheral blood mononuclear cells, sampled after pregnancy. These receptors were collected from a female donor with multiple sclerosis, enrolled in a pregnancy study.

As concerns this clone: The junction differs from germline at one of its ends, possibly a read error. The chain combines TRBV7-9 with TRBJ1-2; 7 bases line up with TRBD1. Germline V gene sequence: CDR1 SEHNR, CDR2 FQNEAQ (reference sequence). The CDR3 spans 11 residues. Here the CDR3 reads CASSAQGPSVF. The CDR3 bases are TGTGCCAGCAGCGCACAGGGGCCCTCTGTCTTC.

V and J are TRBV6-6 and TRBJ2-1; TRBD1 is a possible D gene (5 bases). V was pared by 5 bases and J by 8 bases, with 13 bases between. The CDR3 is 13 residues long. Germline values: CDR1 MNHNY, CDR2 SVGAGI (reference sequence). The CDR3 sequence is CASSTQAHDEQFF. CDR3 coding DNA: TGTGCCAGCAGTACACAGGCTCACGATGAGCAGTTCTTC.

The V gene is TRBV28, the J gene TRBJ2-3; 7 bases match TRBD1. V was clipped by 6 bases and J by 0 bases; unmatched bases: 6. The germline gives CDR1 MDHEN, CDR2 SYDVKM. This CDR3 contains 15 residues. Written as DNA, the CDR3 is TGTGCCAGCAGCTGGGGACAGACTAGCACAGATACGCAGTATTTT. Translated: CASSWGQTSTDTQYF.